These 32 T cell receptor beta chains came from one sample sequenced in a study of PD-L1 blockade in urothelial cancer. Sample time point: pretreatment peripheral blood. Method: immunoSEQ multiplex PCR; TCRdb's copy keeps in-frame clones and lacks some. The data contain tens of thousands of clones, 90% of them singletons. This sample comprised PBMCs, obtained around atezolizumab (anti-PD-L1) treatment. Receptors were obtained from a man in his sixties with urothelial cancer.

The chain couples TRBV18 to TRBJ1-2; weak D call: TRBD1 (6 bases). CDR3 length: 14 amino acids. Trimming took off 2 bases at V and 8 bases at J, with 15 bases between the two ends. CDR1 is KGHSH and CDR2 is LQKENI in the germline V gene. The CDR3 loop is CASSPFGAGEGYTF. In DNA form, the CDR3 reads TGTGCCAGCTCACCATTCGGCGCAGGGGAAGGCTACACCTTC.

V usage is TRBV9 and J usage is TRBJ2-2; possible D gene TRBD2, 5 bases. This CDR3 is built from 14 residues. V was shortened by 4 bases and J by 0 bases, with 7 bases between the two germline ends. Germline CDR1 is SGDLS and CDR2 is YYNGEE. CDR3 in amino acids: CASSRDPNTGELFF. In nucleotides, the CDR3 is TGTGCCAGCAGCCGGGATCCGAACACCGGGGAGCTGTTTTTT.

The chain couples TRBV28 to TRBJ2-5; D may be TRBD2 (6 bases). The CDR3 covers 12 residues. Looked up from germline, CDR1 is MDHEN and CDR2 is SYDVKM. The ends were cut back, 3 bases at V and 7 bases at J, with 9 bases in the middle. In DNA, the CDR3 is TGTGCCAGCAGTTTGGGGGGTGTGACCCAGTACTTC. Amino acid sequence: CASSLGGVTQYF. The entire variable domain, with the rest obtained from reference TRBV28 and TRBJ2-5, is as follows: DVKVTQSSRYLVKRTGEKVFLECVQDMDHENMFWYRQDPGLGLRLIYFSYDVKMKEKGDIPEGYSVSREKKERFSLILESASTNQTSMYLCASSLGGVTQYFGPGTRLLVL.

The CDR3 DNA reads TGTGCCAGCAGCCAAGTGGGGACAGGGGCTGAAGCTTTCTTT. The encoded protein is CASSQVGTGAEAFF. The V gene is TRBV4-2, the J gene TRBJ1-1; 10 nucleotides line up with TRBD1. V lost 1 base to trimming and J lost 6 bases; unmatched junction nucleotides: 2. This CDR3 has 14 residues. The V gene's germline CDR1 is LGHNA and CDR2 YNFKEQ.

This chain links TRBV5-1 with TRBJ2-3, with a weak D call TRBD2 (7 bases). V was cut by 6 bases and J by 2 bases, with 13 bases left in between. The length of the CDR3 is 14 residues. Germline V gene data show CDR1 as SGHRS and CDR2 as YFSETQ. CDR3 DNA sequence: TGCGCCAGCATCGGCGGGGGCCCCACAGATACGCAGTATTTT. Its translation: CASIGGGPTDTQYF.

The V and J genes are TRBV5-4 and TRBJ2-3, with 8 bases that match TRBD1. This CDR3 contains 17 residues. Germline-derived CDR1 and CDR2 are SGHNT and YYREEE (reference sequence). The junction had 12 bases not matched to a gene; V was cut back by 4 bases and J by 2 bases. CDR3 coding DNA: TGTGCCAGCAGCCCCTTAGGGACAGGCGGTCTCACAGATACGCAGTATTTT. Amino acids: CASSPLGTGGLTDTQYF.

The rearrangement joins TRBV6-1 to TRBJ1-2; 10 nucleotides match TRBD1. Germline lookup yields CDR1 MNHNS and CDR2 SASEGT. CDR3 length: 15 amino acids. J lost 7 bases, V lost 4 bases, and 9 bases had no gene match. The CDR3 loop is CASSVSGTGDFGYTF. The CDR3 region has the DNA TGTGCCAGCAGTGTTTCCGGGACAGGGGATTTTGGCTACACCTTC.

The rearrangement uses TRBV5-1 and TRBJ2-3; a weak D match, TRBD2 (5 bases). CDR1 is SGHRS, CDR2 YFSETQ, per germline. This CDR3 is 13 amino acids long. Trimming stripped 0 bases from V and 5 bases from J, with 7 bases between. The CDR3 coding sequence is TGCGCCAGCAGCTTGGTACTAGAAGATACGCAGTATTTT. Translated, it gives CASSLVLEDTQYF.

The chain joins TRBV5-4 to TRBJ2-3; tentatively, D is TRBD2 (6 bases). V was trimmed by 0 bases and J by 6 bases, leaving 14 bases between them. The V gene's germline CDR1 is SGHNT and CDR2 YYREEE (reference sequence). The CDR3 sequence is 15 residues long. The CDR3 DNA reads TGTGCCAGCAGCTTGGTTAGCGGAATGGGGGATACGCAGTATTTT. Its protein product is CASSLVSGMGDTQYF. The full variable domain, in which reference TRBV5-4 and TRBJ2-3 provide the parts outside the CDR3, is ETGVTQSPTHLIKTRGQQVTLRCSSQSGHNTVSWYQQALGQGPQFIFQYYREEENGRGNFPPRFSGLQFPNYSSELNVNALELDDSALYLCASSLVSGMGDTQYFGPGTRLTVL.

The chain uses TRBV28 and TRBJ2-7, with D uncertain. The CDR3 contains 11 residues. Germline CDR1 is MDHEN and CDR2 is SYDVKM. With 7 bases removed from V and 3 bases from J, the gap between germline ends came to 7 bases. This CDR3 reads CASNSLYEQYF. The CDR3, as DNA: TGTGCCAGCAATTCCCTCTACGAGCAGTACTTC.

The V gene is TRBV7-2, the J gene TRBJ2-5; 7 bases line up with TRBD1. The V and J ends lost 2 bases and 2 bases, in that order; junction bases with no gene match: 5. CDR1 is SGHTA and CDR2 is FQGNSA in the germline V gene. CDR3 size: 15 residues. CDR3 residues: CASSLNRGEQETQYF. The CDR3 region has the DNA TGTGCCAGCAGCTTAAACAGGGGCGAACAAGAGACCCAGTACTTC.

J is TRBJ1-4 and V is TRBV10-1; 9 nucleotides align to TRBD1. V gave up 4 bases and J gave up 7 bases; unmatched junction bases: 7. The CDR3 loop spans 15 amino acids. CDR1 and CDR2 from the germline V gene are WNHNN and SYGVQD (reference sequence). Here the CDR3 reads CASSAPRDRAEKLFF. The CDR3 DNA is TGCGCCAGCAGTGCCCCACGGGACAGGGCTGAAAAACTGTTTTTT.

This clone has a single count. J is TRBJ2-6 and V is TRBV19, with D possibly matching TRBD2 (5 bases). The CDR3 runs to 15 residues. Looked up from germline, CDR1 is LNHDA and CDR2 is SQIVND (reference sequence). The V and J ends lost 6 bases and 3 bases respectively, with 12 bases between them. The CDR3 region is CASRMDGVGANVLTF. The CDR3 DNA is TGTGCCAGTAGGATGGACGGGGTTGGGGCCAACGTCCTGACTTTC.

The chain links TRBV15 to TRBJ2-1; D possibly corresponds to TRBD2 (6 bases). Trimming removed 5 bases from V and 8 bases from J, with 13 bases in between. The CDR3 loop spans 13 amino acids. In germline, CDR1 is LNHNV, CDR2 YYDKDF (reference sequence). CDR3 sequence: CATSGLRGHEQFF. In DNA, the CDR3 is TGTGCCACCAGCGGATTGCGGGGCCATGAGCAGTTCTTC. Full variable domain (outside the CDR3, taken from reference TRBV15 and TRBJ2-1): DAMVIQNPRYQVTQFGKPVTLSCSQTLNHNVMYWYQQKSSQAPKLLFHYYDKDFNNEADTPDNFQSRRPNTSFCFLDIRSPGLGDTAMYLCATSGLRGHEQFFGPGTRLTVL.

About this clone: At one end, the junction sequence differs from germline, possibly due to a read error. V usage is TRBV7-7 and J usage is TRBJ2-5, with 10 nucleotides matching TRBD2. Per germline, CDR1 SSHAT and CDR2 FNYEAQ (reference sequence). This CDR3 region has 14 residues. The CDR3 spells CASSLGLAYETQYF. For the CDR3, the DNA is TGTGCTAGCAGCTTGGGACTAGCGTACGAGACCCAGTACTTC.

The chain recombines TRBV15 with TRBJ2-7; D perhaps matches TRBD1 (6 bases). The germline V gene encodes CDR1 LNHNV and CDR2 YYDKDF (reference sequence). This CDR3 has 13 residues. Trimming shortened V by 6 bases and J by 3 bases, and 12 bases separated the two germline ends. This chain's CDR3 is CATRSTGVYEQYF. The CDR3 DNA sequence: TGTGCCACCAGATCGACAGGTGTCTACGAGCAGTACTTC.

This sequence joins TRBV5-4 and TRBJ2-7; perhaps TRBD2 as D (5 bases). The V gene lost 3 bases and the J gene lost 2 bases, with 15 bases spanning the gap. CDR3 length: 15 residues. The V gene's germline CDR1 is SGHNT and CDR2 YYREEE (reference sequence). CDR3 nucleotide sequence: TGTGCCAGCAGCTCGCCCCGGGGTGAGACCTACGAGCAGTACTTC. Its protein product is CASSSPRGETYEQYF.

The rearrangement joins TRBV5-1 to TRBJ2-2; 9 positions match TRBD2. V lost 4 bases, J lost 7 bases, and 5 bases stayed unmatched. The CDR3 length is 14 residues. Germline V gene sequence: CDR1 SGHRS, CDR2 YFSETQ. The CDR3 DNA is TGCGCCAGCAGCAAGGGACTAGCTGGCGGGGAGCTGTTTTTT. Protein: CASSKGLAGGELFF.

This chain links TRBV20-1 with TRBJ2-1; D possibly corresponds to TRBD1 (6 bases). This CDR3 is 11 amino acids long. V was pared by 3 bases and J by 10 bases, with 10 bases between. Germline values: CDR1 DFQATT, CDR2 SNEGSKA (reference sequence). Written as DNA, the CDR3 is TGCAGTGCTAGTGAGGGGGACGAGCAGTTCTTC. Protein: CSASEGDEQFF.

The chain combines TRBV7-3 with TRBJ2-7, with D perhaps matching TRBD1 (5 bases). This CDR3 has 10 amino acids. Per germline, CDR1 SGHTA and CDR2 FQGTGA. The V end lost 9 bases, the J end lost 6 bases, and 9 bases lay between the germline ends. The chain's CDR3 is CARRRGEQYF. The CDR3 bases are TGTGCCAGGCGTAGGGGCGAGCAGTACTTC.

This clone showed up just a few times. The CDR3 region is CASSGGQARQPQHF. In DNA form, the CDR3 reads TGTGCCAGTAGTGGGGGACAGGCCAGGCAGCCCCAGCATTTT. This chain links TRBV19 with TRBJ1-5; TRBD1 matches at 8 bases. The V gene end was trimmed by 5 bases and the J gene end by 7 bases; junction bases not matched to a gene: 7. In germline, CDR1 is LNHDA, CDR2 SQIVND (reference sequence). The CDR3 consists of 14 residues.

This clone has only one observation. The chain carries TRBV7-8 and TRBJ2-7, with TRBD1 as a possible D gene (5 bases). V lost 5 bases and J 2 bases, leaving 13 bases between the germline ends. The CDR3 totals 14 residues. In germline, CDR1 is SGHVS, CDR2 FQNEAQ. The CDR3 here is CASSPATVTYEQYF. In DNA, the CDR3 is TGTGCCAGCAGCCCGGCGACAGTCACCTACGAGCAGTACTTC.

The genes are TRBV19 and TRBJ1-6, with a tentative D call TRBD1 (6 bases). V dropped 4 bases and J dropped 8 bases, with 18 bases sitting between them. CDR1 and CDR2 (germline): LNHDA, SQIVND (reference sequence). This CDR3 spans 16 amino acids. CDR3 DNA sequence: TGTGCCAGTAGTAGCGCGGGGGGCGCATCCCATTCACCCCTCCACTTT. It yields the protein CASSSAGGASHSPLHF.

This rearrangement joins TRBV4-1 to TRBJ1-6; 7 bases map to TRBD1. Losses at the gene ends were 6 bases for V and 3 bases for J; bases not matched to a gene: 2. This CDR3 region has 14 residues. CDR1 and CDR2 (germline): MGHRA, YSYEKL. DNA of the CDR3: TGCGCCAGCAGAGGGACAGTCTATAATTCACCCCTCCACTTT. This gives the protein CASRGTVYNSPLHF.

V is TRBV7-8 and J is TRBJ2-7, with 12 nucleotides matching TRBD2. Germline CDR1 is SGHVS and CDR2 is FQNEAQ. Losses at the gene ends were 1 base for V and 7 bases for J; bases not matched to a gene: 5. This CDR3 comprises 15 residues. The CDR3, as DNA: TGTGCCAGCAGCTTAGTTCTAGCGGGAGGGAGGGAGCAGTACTTC. It yields the protein CASSLVLAGGREQYF.

The rearrangement joins TRBV9 to TRBJ2-7; 9 bases fit TRBD1. Germline CDR1 reads SGDLS; CDR2 reads YYNGEE. The V gene end was trimmed by 1 base and the J gene end by 3 bases; junction bases not matched to a gene: 8. The CDR3 runs 16 residues. The CDR3 reads CASSVTQGQGSYEQYF. The CDR3 DNA follows: TGTGCCAGCAGCGTAACGCAGGGACAGGGAAGCTACGAGCAGTACTTC. The full variable domain, rest sourced from reference TRBV9 and TRBJ2-7, is DSGVTQTPKHLITATGQRVTLRCSPRSGDLSVYWYQQSLDQGLQFLIQYYNGEERAKGNILERFSAQQFPDLHSELNLSSLELGDSALYFCASSVTQGQGSYEQYFGPGTRLTVT.

CDR3 in amino acids: CASSPMTGALTDTQYF. In DNA, the CDR3 is TGTGCCAGTAGTCCGATGACAGGGGCCCTCACAGATACGCAGTATTTT. This sequence joins TRBV19 and TRBJ2-3; TRBD1 matches 8 bases. CDR3 size: 16 residues. The V and J ends lost 5 bases and 2 bases, in that order; junction bases with no gene match: 9. The germline CDR1 and CDR2 sequences are LNHDA and SQIVND (reference sequence). Variable domain in full (rest from reference TRBV19 and TRBJ2-3): DGGITQSPKYLFRKEGQNVTLSCEQNLNHDAMYWYRQDPGQGLRLIYYSQIVNDFQKGDIAEGYSVSREKKESFPLTVTSAQKNPTAFYLCASSPMTGALTDTQYFGPGTRLTVL.

The chain is built from TRBV5-1 and TRBJ2-5, with 11 bases matching TRBD1. The end of the DNA is better explained by TRBJ2-7, so the J call may be wrong. Per germline, CDR1 SGHRS and CDR2 YFSETQ. The CDR3 loop spans 13 amino acids. In DNA, the CDR3 is TGCGCCAGCAGAGGACAGGGGGCCAACGAGCAGTACTTC. Protein product: CASRGQGANEQYF.

The chain links TRBV28 to TRBJ1-3; D is uncertain. Trimming removed 4 bases at V and 5 bases at J, with 6 bases between. CDR1 MDHEN and CDR2 SYDVKM come from the germline V gene. There are 12 residues in the CDR3. CDR3 amino acids: CASSSLRNTIYF. The DNA of the CDR3 is TGTGCCAGCAGTTCCCTCCGAAACACCATATATTTT.

The chain uses TRBV28 and TRBJ2-1, with D hard to call. V shed 3 bases and J shed 0 bases, with 9 bases lying between them. The CDR3 spans 15 residues. Per germline, CDR1 MDHEN and CDR2 SYDVKM. The CDR3 DNA is TGTGCCAGCAGTTTCATGACATTCTCCTACAATGAGCAGTTCTTC. Amino acid sequence: CASSFMTFSYNEQFF. Complete variable domain (other parts from reference TRBV28 and TRBJ2-1): DVKVTQSSRYLVKRTGEKVFLECVQDMDHENMFWYRQDPGLGLRLIYFSYDVKMKEKGDIPEGYSVSREKKERFSLILESASTNQTSMYLCASSFMTFSYNEQFFGPGTRLTVL.

The chain combines TRBV21-1 with TRBJ2-4; TRBD2 is the table's D call, not checked against the DNA. TRBV21-1 has pseudogene status. The CDR3 runs 16 residues. The chain's CDR3 is CASFALAGAEKNIQYF. As DNA, the CDR3 is TGTGCCAGCTTTGCGCTAGCGGGAGCCGAGAAAAACATTCAGTACTTC.

The rearrangement joins TRBV4-1 to TRBJ2-3; TRBD2 might be the D (5 bases). Germline V CDR1 and CDR2: MGHRA, YSYEKL. Trimming removed 0 bases from V and 2 bases from J, with 9 bases in between. The CDR3 has 15 residues. The chain's CDR3 is CASSQDGGPTDTQYF. The CDR3 DNA reads TGCGCCAGCAGCCAAGACGGCGGGCCCACAGATACGCAGTATTTT.